The next 9 T cell receptor beta chains were all read from a single sample in a study of PD-1 blockade in classical Hodgkin lymphoma. Relapse was seen in all patients after autologous stem cell transplantation, and brentuximab vedotin exposure was variable. Assay used: immunoSEQ multiplex PCR; TCRdb lists only in-frame clones, some missing. The sample lists over 25,000 clones, around 80% seen once, with 11% in the top ten. Material: peripheral blood mononuclear cells (PBMCs), obtained before the second cycle of nivolumab. The receptors come from a human donor with classical Hodgkin lymphoma.

By its share, this clone is medium-sized. The J gene is TRBJ1-6, the V gene TRBV9, with unresolved D. V was clipped by 0 bases and J by 4 bases, with 8 bases between them. Germline values: CDR1 SGDLS, CDR2 YYNGEE. The CDR3 is 15 amino acids. CDR3 DNA sequence: TGTGCCAGCAGCGTAGGGGCTGAGTATAATTCACCCCTCCACTTT. It yields the protein CASSVGAEYNSPLHF. The complete variable domain, with remaining parts taken from reference TRBV9 and TRBJ1-6, reads DSGVTQTPKHLITATGQRVTLRCSPRSGDLSVYWYQQSLDQGLQFLIQYYNGEERAKGNILERFSAQQFPDLHSELNLSSLELGDSALYFCASSVGAEYNSPLHFGNGTRLTVT.

CDR3 loop: CASSLLSPTDTQYF. The CDR3, as DNA: TGTGCCAGCAGTTTATTATCACCGACAGATACGCAGTATTTT. The chain uses TRBV28 and TRBJ2-3; D not resolved. Trimming cost V 1 base and J 3 bases, with 8 bases left between them. Per the germline V gene, CDR1 is MDHEN and CDR2 is SYDVKM. The CDR3 runs to 14 residues.

The chain recombines TRBV4-3 with TRBJ1-1; D remains unclear. The CDR3 sequence is 14 residues long. Germline lookup yields CDR1 LGHNA and CDR2 YSLEER. The germline V and J ends were trimmed by 4 bases and 4 bases, with 13 bases remaining between them. DNA for the CDR3: TGCGCCAGCAGCCGCTTCGGAGGTACCACTGAAGCTTTCTTT. Translated, it gives CASSRFGGTTEAFF.

The chain uses TRBV5-6 and TRBJ2-7; no reliable D call. This CDR3 is 13 amino acids long. The V end lost 2 bases, the J end lost 3 bases, and 9 bases lay between the germline ends. Looked up from germline, CDR1 is SGHDT and CDR2 is YYEEEE. The CDR3 DNA reads as TGTGCCAGCAGCTTCGGCGGTAGCTACGAGCAGTACTTC. The encoded protein is CASSFGGSYEQYF.

The V gene is TRBV9, the J gene TRBJ1-5, with D possibly matching TRBD1 (5 bases). The CDR3 runs 15 residues. V lost 1 base to trimming and J lost 2 bases, with 10 bases between them. The germline gives CDR1 SGDLS, CDR2 YYNGEE. CDR3 protein: CASSVSRDGNQPQHF. For the CDR3, the DNA is TGTGCCAGCAGCGTAAGCAGGGACGGCAATCAGCCCCAGCATTTT.

The chain carries TRBV6-5 and TRBJ2-1; unclear D gene. This CDR3 has 15 amino acids. CDR1 is MNHEY and CDR2 is SVGAGI in the germline V gene. V was clipped by 2 bases and J by 9 bases, with 17 bases between them. As DNA, the CDR3 is TGTGCCAGCAGTTACACCGGGTATGAATCGACTGAGCAGTTCTTC. This sequence encodes CASSYTGYESTEQFF.

This clone is a singleton in its sample. The chain links TRBV7-9 to TRBJ2-5; D is perhaps TRBD2 (6 bases). Trimming left V 2 bases short and J 0 bases short, with 16 bases between. The CDR3 runs 17 residues. From germline, CDR1 is SEHNR and CDR2 FQNEAQ (reference sequence). The CDR3 sequence: CASSLSSGRRNQETQYF. The DNA of the CDR3 is TGTGCCAGCAGCTTATCGAGCGGGCGACGGAACCAAGAGACCCAGTACTTC.

The gene calls are TRBV4-3 and TRBJ2-1, with D uncertain. The CDR3 contains 14 residues. Trimming cost V 1 base and J 10 bases, with 14 bases left between them. Per the germline V gene, CDR1 is LGHNA and CDR2 is YSLEER. CDR3 residues: CASSQVWQEREQFF. In DNA form, the CDR3 reads TGCGCCAGCAGCCAAGTGTGGCAGGAGCGCGAGCAGTTCTTC.

V usage is TRBV6-5 and J usage is TRBJ1-2; no reliable D call. V lost 4 bases to trimming and J lost 4 bases, with 10 bases between them. The CDR3 has 13 amino acids. CDR1 and CDR2 from the germline V gene are MNHEY and SVGAGI. CDR3 DNA sequence: TGTGCCAGCAGTTTCCCGGGAGGCTATGGCTACACCTTC. Protein product: CASSFPGGYGYTF.